These 19 T cell receptor beta chains were all obtained from the same sample, sequenced in a study of vaccination and CD4 T cells after COVID-19. No antigen has been assigned to these receptors. Documented treatment: approximately nine-day PBMC culture with coronavirus spike peptide pools or control peptides (ViraFEST assay). The assay that was used to sequence DNA from cultured CD4+ T cells was the Oncomine TCR Beta short-read assay. From the PCR reads, TCRdb called clonotypes with MiXCR, one entry per CDR3 protein. The repertoire includes about 14,000 distinct CDR3 sequences, roughly 43% of them detected once, and approximately 15% sits in the top ten. What was sequenced was cultured CD4+ T cells from blood. The receptors derive from a human donor with COVID-19.

This clonotype was counted a few times. The genes are TRBV11-1 and TRBJ2-2; no reliable D call. Germline V gene data show CDR1 as SGHAT and CDR2 as FQDESV (reference sequence). Deletions cut 5 bases from V and 6 bases from J, with 7 bases between. The length of the CDR3 is 12 residues. The CDR3 DNA follows: TGTGCCAGCAGCCCGGGCCCCGGGGAGCTGTTTTTT. Protein product: CASSPGPGELFF.

The V gene is TRBV12-3 or TRBV12-4, the J gene TRBJ2-2, with 7 bases identical to TRBD1. The CDR3 is 15 amino acids. The V gene end was trimmed by 1 base and the J gene end by 2 bases; junction bases not matched to a gene: 1. CDR3 DNA: TGTGCCAGCAGTTTAGGACAGGGAAACACCGGGGAGCTGTTTTTT. This translates into CASSLGQGNTGELFF.

The J gene is TRBJ2-3, the V gene TRBV5-4, with TRBD2 identical over 11 bases. V was clipped by 4 bases and J by 1 base; unmatched bases: 5. The length of the CDR3 is 16 residues. From germline, CDR1 is SGHNT and CDR2 YYREEE (reference sequence). CDR3 region: CASSQNSGGGTDTQYF. CDR3 DNA: TGTGCCAGCAGCCAAAATAGCGGGGGGGGCACAGATACGCAGTATTTT.

The rearrangement uses TRBV4-1 and TRBJ2-3; D unresolved. CDR1 is MGHRA, CDR2 YSYEKL, per germline. Deletions cut 0 bases from V and 8 bases from J, with 6 bases between. The CDR3 covers 12 residues. The CDR3 here is CASSQDKGTQYF. CDR3 DNA: TGCGCCAGCAGCCAAGATAAGGGTACGCAGTATTTT.

The chain is built from TRBV6-5 and TRBJ1-6; D possibly corresponds to TRBD1 (6 bases). This CDR3 has 17 amino acids. The V end lost 3 bases, the J end lost 9 bases, and 21 bases lay between the germline ends. Germline CDR1 MNHEY, CDR2 SVGAGI. The CDR3 sequence is CASSYSGVGGQRSPLHF. CDR3 in DNA: TGTGCCAGCAGTTATTCGGGGGTTGGGGGCCAACGTTCACCCCTCCACTTT.

This clonotype has just a few counts. The DNA for the CDR3 is TGCAGTGCCCGACAGGGGGCAGGGGAGACCCAGTACTTC. Translation: CSARQGAGETQYF. V usage is TRBV20-1 and J usage is TRBJ2-5; 10 nucleotides align to TRBD1. The CDR3 spans 13 residues. Germline assignment: CDR1 DFQATT and CDR2 SNEGSKA (reference sequence). V shed 6 bases, J shed 5 bases, and the junction held 6 bases outside the gene matches.

V usage is TRBV11-3 and J usage is TRBJ2-7; 9 bases line up with TRBD1. CDR3 length: 15 amino acids. Germline V gives CDR1 SGHNT, CDR2 YENEEA. V shed 4 bases, J shed 3 bases, and the junction held 7 bases outside the gene matches. The CDR3 bases are TGTGCCAGCAGCTCCCCGGGACAGGGTATCTACGAGCAGTACTTC. It yields the protein CASSSPGQGIYEQYF. Full variable domain (rest looked up from reference TRBV11-3 and TRBJ2-7): EAGVVQSPRYKIIEKKQPVAFWCNPISGHNTLYWYLQNLGQGPELLIRYENEEAVDDSQLPKDRFSAERLKGVDSTLKIQPAELGDSAVYLCASSSPGQGIYEQYFGPGTRLTVT.

This chain connects TRBV12-3 or TRBV12-4 to TRBJ1-1; possible D gene TRBD1, 6 bases. Between the trimmed V and J ends, which lost 5 bases and 11 bases, there was a span of 18 bases. The CDR3 contains 13 residues. The CDR3: CASSEIQGLEAFF. As DNA, the CDR3 is TGTGCCAGCAGTGAGATACAGGGTTTAGAGGCTTTCTTT.

This rearrangement joins TRBV6-1 to TRBJ2-3; possible D gene TRBD1, 5 bases. V lost 10 bases and J lost 7, with 24 bases in between. Per the germline V gene, CDR1 is MNHNS and CDR2 is SASEGT. The CDR3 spans 15 residues. The CDR3 bases are TGTGCCACCCTATCAGCAGGGTCTGTTATGAATACGCAGTATTTT. Amino acids: CATLSAGSVMNTQYF.

The chain combines TRBV30 with TRBJ2-3; TRBD2 might be the D (6 bases). Trimming removed 3 bases at V and 0 bases at J, with 13 bases between. The CDR3 loop spans 15 amino acids. Germline CDR1 and CDR2: GTSNPN and SVGIG (reference sequence). The CDR3 DNA is TGTGCCTGGAGCTTCCGGACTACCAGCACAGATACGCAGTATTTT. Translated: CAWSFRTTSTDTQYF.

This chain links TRBV2 with TRBJ2-3, with D possibly TRBD2 on 5 matching bases. CDR1 and CDR2 from the germline V gene are SNHLY and FYNNEI. This CDR3 is built from 14 residues. Trimming took 6 bases from V and 3 from J, leaving 13 bases between them. The CDR3 protein is CASRRSGLTDTQYF. Written as DNA, the CDR3 is TGTGCCAGCAGACGCTCCGGACTTACAGATACGCAGTATTTT.

The chain combines TRBV12-3 or TRBV12-4 with TRBJ2-3; D is ambiguous. Trimming took 6 bases from V and 3 from J, leaving 7 bases between them. The CDR3 is 12 residues long. For the CDR3, the DNA is TGTGCCAGCAGGCAATTTACAGATACGCAGTATTTT. This encodes CASRQFTDTQYF.

V gene TRBV20-1 combines with J gene TRBJ2-2, with D unclear. Deletions cut 3 bases from V and 6 bases from J, with 14 bases between. Germline V lookup: CDR1 DFQATT, CDR2 SNEGSKA (reference sequence). The CDR3 runs 14 residues. CDR3 amino acids: CSASNLRESGELFF. The DNA for the CDR3 is TGCAGTGCTAGTAATCTAAGGGAATCCGGGGAGCTGTTTTTT.

This chain links TRBV6-5 with TRBJ1-1; 7 nucleotides line up with TRBD1. This CDR3 contains 13 residues. Germline CDR1 is MNHEY and CDR2 is SVGAGI. V shed 3 bases, J shed 4 bases, and the junction held 2 bases outside the gene matches. Written as DNA, the CDR3 is TGTGCCAGCAGTTATCAGGGGGGCACTGAAGCTTTCTTT. This gives the protein CASSYQGGTEAFF.

The chain links TRBV7-8 to TRBJ1-6; D is ambiguous. Trimming took 1 base from V and 6 from J, leaving 7 bases between them. This CDR3 has 14 residues. The germline V gene encodes CDR1 SGHVS and CDR2 FQNEAQ. The DNA for the CDR3 is TGTGCCAGCAGCTTAGAGCGAGGTAATTCACCCCTCCACTTT. Residues: CASSLERGNSPLHF.

The V and J genes are TRBV15 and TRBJ1-2; 9 bases align to TRBD1. The V gene's germline CDR1 is LNHNV and CDR2 YYDKDF (reference sequence). The CDR3 sequence is 16 residues long. The V gene end was trimmed by 0 bases and the J gene end by 3 bases; junction bases not matched to a gene: 5. CDR3 sequence (DNA): TGTGCCACCAGCAGAGATAGGGGACAGGGTGACTATGGCTACACCTTC. This gives the protein CATSRDRGQGDYGYTF.

This chain uses TRBV15 with TRBJ2-7; tentatively, D is TRBD1 or TRBD2 (5 bases each). The CDR3 has 16 residues. V lost 0 bases and J 2 bases, leaving 14 bases between the germline ends. CDR1 is LNHNV, CDR2 YYDKDF, per germline (reference sequence). The DNA of the CDR3 is TGTGCCACCAGCAGAGATGGGACGGCAATCCCCTACGAGCAGTACTTC. Protein product: CATSRDGTAIPYEQYF. Using reference TRBV15 and TRBJ2-7 for the parts outside the CDR3, the full variable domain is DAMVIQNPRYQVTQFGKPVTLSCSQTLNHNVMYWYQQKSSQAPKLLFHYYDKDFNNEADTPDNFQSRRPNTSFCFLDIRSPGLGDTAMYLCATSRDGTAIPYEQYFGPGTRLTVT.

The sample holds a few counts of this clonotype. The V and J genes are TRBV20-1 and TRBJ2-5, with TRBD1 as a possible D gene (5 bases). The CDR3 extends over 13 amino acids. Germline CDR1 is DFQATT and CDR2 is SNEGSKA (reference sequence). V was shortened by 0 bases and J by 4 bases, with 9 bases between the two germline ends. CDR3 amino acids: CSARDLQGETQYF. DNA of the CDR3: TGCAGTGCTAGAGATCTTCAGGGAGAGACCCAGTACTTC.

This clonotype was picked up one time. The rearrangement links TRBV28 to TRBJ2-5; the D gene is possibly TRBD2 (5 bases). V was trimmed by 5 bases and J by 2 bases, leaving 15 bases between them. The CDR3 is made up of 15 amino acids. Germline-derived CDR1 and CDR2 are MDHEN and SYDVKM. The CDR3 here is CASSQIGLAQETQYF. The CDR3 nucleotides read TGTGCCAGCAGTCAAATTGGACTTGCACAAGAGACCCAGTACTTC.